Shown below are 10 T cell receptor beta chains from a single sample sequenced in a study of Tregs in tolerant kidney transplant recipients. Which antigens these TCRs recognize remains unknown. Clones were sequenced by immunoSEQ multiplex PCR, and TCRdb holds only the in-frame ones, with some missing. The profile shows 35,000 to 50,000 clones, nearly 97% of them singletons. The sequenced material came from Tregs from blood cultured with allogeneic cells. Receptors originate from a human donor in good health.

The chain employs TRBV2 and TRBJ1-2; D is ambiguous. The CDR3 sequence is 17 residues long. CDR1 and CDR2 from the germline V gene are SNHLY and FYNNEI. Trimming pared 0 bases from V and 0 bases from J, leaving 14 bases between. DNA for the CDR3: TGTGCCAGCAGTGAAGCGGAAACGACCGTCGCTAACTATGGCTACACCTTC. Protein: CASSEAETTVANYGYTF.

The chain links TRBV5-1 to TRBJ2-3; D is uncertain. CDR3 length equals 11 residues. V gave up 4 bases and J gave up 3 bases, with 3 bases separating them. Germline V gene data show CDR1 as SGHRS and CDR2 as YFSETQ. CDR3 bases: TGCGCCAGCAGCCTTACAGATACGCAGTATTTT. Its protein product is CASSLTDTQYF.

The CDR3 region has the DNA TGTGCCAGCAGTTTAAGGCTAGCCGGGCATGAGCAGTTCTTC. The encoded protein is CASSLRLAGHEQFF. The chain recombines TRBV27 with TRBJ2-1, with D perhaps matching TRBD2 (5 bases). The CDR3 runs to 14 residues. The germline gives CDR1 MNHEY, CDR2 SMNVEV (reference sequence). V was cut by 2 bases and J by 8 bases, with 13 bases left in between.

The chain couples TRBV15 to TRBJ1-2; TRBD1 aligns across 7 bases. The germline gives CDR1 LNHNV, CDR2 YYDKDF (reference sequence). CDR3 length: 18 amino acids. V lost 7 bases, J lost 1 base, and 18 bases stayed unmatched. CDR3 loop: CATNNHFKGAQSNYGYTF. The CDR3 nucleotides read TGTGCCACCAACAATCACTTTAAGGGGGCGCAGAGTAACTATGGCTACACCTTC.

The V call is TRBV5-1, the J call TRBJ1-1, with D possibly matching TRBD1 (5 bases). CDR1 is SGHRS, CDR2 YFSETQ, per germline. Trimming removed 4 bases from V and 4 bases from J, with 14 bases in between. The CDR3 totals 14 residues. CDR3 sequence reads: CASSRWAGSTEAFF. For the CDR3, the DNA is TGCGCCAGCAGCCGGTGGGCAGGGAGCACTGAAGCTTTCTTT.

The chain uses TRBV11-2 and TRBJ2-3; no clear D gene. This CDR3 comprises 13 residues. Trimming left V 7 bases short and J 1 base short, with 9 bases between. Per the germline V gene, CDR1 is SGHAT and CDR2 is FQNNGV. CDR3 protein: CASKRLGTDTQYF. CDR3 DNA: TGTGCCAGCAAGAGGCTTGGCACAGATACGCAGTATTTT.

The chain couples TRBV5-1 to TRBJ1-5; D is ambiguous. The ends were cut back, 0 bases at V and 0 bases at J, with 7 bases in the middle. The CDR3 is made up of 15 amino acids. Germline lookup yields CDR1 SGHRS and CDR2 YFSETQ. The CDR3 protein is CASSLGQYSNQPQHF. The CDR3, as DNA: TGCGCCAGCAGCTTGGGACAATATAGCAATCAGCCCCAGCATTTT. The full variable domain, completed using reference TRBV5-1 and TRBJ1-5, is KAGVTQTPRYLIKTRGQQVTLSCSPISGHRSVSWYQQTPGQGLQFLFEYFSETQRNKGNFPGRFSGRQFSNSRSEMNVSTLELGDSALYLCASSLGQYSNQPQHFGDGTRLSIL.

The CDR3 loop is CASSFQGKSYGYTF. The CDR3 nucleotides read TGTGCCAGCAGCTTTCAAGGGAAATCCTATGGCTACACCTTC. The chain links TRBV5-6 to TRBJ1-2, with no clear D. Per germline, CDR1 SGHDT and CDR2 YYEEEE. The CDR3 is 14 residues long. Trimming cost V 2 bases and J 4 bases, with 12 bases left between them.

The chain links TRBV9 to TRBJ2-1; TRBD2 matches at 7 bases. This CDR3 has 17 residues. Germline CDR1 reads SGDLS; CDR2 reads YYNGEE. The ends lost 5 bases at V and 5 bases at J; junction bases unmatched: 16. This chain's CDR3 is CASSGGVAVAYDNEQFF. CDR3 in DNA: TGTGCCAGCAGTGGGGGGGTAGCGGTGGCGTATGACAATGAGCAGTTCTTC.

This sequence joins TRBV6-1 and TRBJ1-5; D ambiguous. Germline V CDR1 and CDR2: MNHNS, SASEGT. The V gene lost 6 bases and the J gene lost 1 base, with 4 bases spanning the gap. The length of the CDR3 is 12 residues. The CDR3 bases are TGTGCCAGCAGACGAAGCAATCAGCCCCAGCATTTT. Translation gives CASRRSNQPQHF.